Listed below are T cell receptor beta chains from one sample, sequenced in a study of T-cell memory formation after mild COVID-19. Each CDR3 protein gets one entry after TCRdb re-called the 5' RACE reads with MiXCR. The table records fewer than 350,000 distinct CDR3 sequences, roughly 18% of them present only once. Sequencing was carried out using PBMCs or a T cell subset sorted from them (not recorded which). The receptors shown here come from a man aged 18 to 30 who had mild COVID-19 (a few samples of this study predate the infection). Cell type and time point are not known. CDR3s include the opening cysteine and the closing phenylalanine or tryptophan. The D gene is left open where the match is weak. Clone size is shown for a subset of rows, as once, few, many or a class of expanded clone.

d_gene: -
abundance: -
v_gene: TRBV7-2
j_gene: TRBJ2-5
CDR3aa: CASSPGPSPETQYF
CDR3nt: TGTGCCAGCAGCCCCGGGCCCTCACCGGAGACCCAGTACTTC

d_gene: -
abundance: -
v_gene: TRBV5-1
j_gene: TRBJ1-2
CDR3aa: CASYPGQTGAYGYTF
CDR3nt: TGCGCCAGCTACCCGGGGCAAACCGGGGCCTATGGCTACACCTTC

d_gene: -
abundance: -
v_gene: TRBV11-2
j_gene: TRBJ2-1
CDR3aa: CASSPRAQENEQFF
CDR3nt: TGTGCCAGCAGCCCTCGGGCCCAAGAGAATGAGCAGTTCTTC

d_gene: -
abundance: -
v_gene: TRBV4-3
j_gene: TRBJ1-4
CDR3aa: CASSQDATLGGRWEKLFF
CDR3nt: TGCGCCAGCAGCCAAGACGCGACGCTGGGGGGAAGATGGGAAAAACTGTTTTTT

d_gene: -
abundance: -
v_gene: TRBV18
j_gene: TRBJ1-4
CDR3aa: CASFPNGENEKLFF
CDR3nt: TGTGCCAGCTTCCCAAATGGAGAGAATGAAAAACTGTTTTTT

d_gene: -
abundance: -
v_gene: TRBV5-6
j_gene: TRBJ2-4
CDR3aa: CASSGSEFKNIQYF
CDR3nt: TGTGCCAGCAGCGGAAGCGAATTCAAAAACATTCAGTACTTC

d_gene: TRBD2
abundance: many
v_gene: TRBV7-9
j_gene: TRBJ2-5
CDR3aa: CASSLLLAGETQYF
CDR3nt: TGTGCCAGCAGCTTACTTTTAGCGGGAGAGACCCAGTACTTC

d_gene: -
abundance: few
v_gene: TRBV6-5
j_gene: TRBJ2-1
CDR3aa: CASSYASSHGEQFF
CDR3nt: TGTGCCAGCAGTTACGCGTCGTCACATGGTGAGCAGTTCTTC

d_gene: -
abundance: -
v_gene: TRBV12-3/TRBV12-4
j_gene: TRBJ2-5
CDR3aa: CASSLVVEGTKTQYF
CDR3nt: TGTGCCAGCAGTTTAGTGGTGGAGGGAACAAAGACCCAGTACTTC

d_gene: -
abundance: many
v_gene: TRBV5-1
j_gene: TRBJ1-1
CDR3aa: CASSLGTMNTEAFF
CDR3nt: TGCGCCAGCAGCTTGGGCACTATGAACACTGAAGCTTTCTTT

d_gene: -
abundance: -
v_gene: TRBV6-2/TRBV6-3
j_gene: TRBJ1-1
CDR3aa: CASSVHTEAFF
CDR3nt: TGTGCCAGCAGTGTCCACACTGAAGCTTTCTTT

d_gene: -
abundance: -
v_gene: TRBV13
j_gene: TRBJ2-7
CDR3aa: CASSQGPTYEQYF
CDR3nt: TGTGCCAGCAGCCAGGGACCTACCTACGAGCAGTACTTC

d_gene: -
abundance: few
v_gene: TRBV9
j_gene: TRBJ2-5
CDR3aa: CASSVMGRAGETQYF
CDR3nt: TGTGCCAGCAGCGTGATGGGCCGGGCGGGAGAGACCCAGTACTTC

d_gene: -
abundance: few
v_gene: TRBV7-2
j_gene: TRBJ1-6
CDR3aa: CASSQRQAGNSPLHF
CDR3nt: TGTGCCAGCAGCCAAAGACAGGCCGGTAATTCACCCCTCCACTTT

d_gene: -
abundance: -
v_gene: TRBV7-6
j_gene: TRBJ1-2
CDR3aa: CASSLVASSTGGNGYTF
CDR3nt: TGTGCCAGCAGCTTAGTCGCAAGCTCGACAGGAGGGAATGGCTACACCTTC

d_gene: TRBD2
abundance: -
v_gene: TRBV20-1
j_gene: TRBJ2-5
CDR3aa: CSASRGLSRRETQYF
CDR3nt: TGCAGTGCTTCAAGGGGACTATCCCGCCGGGAGACCCAGTACTTC

d_gene: -
abundance: few
v_gene: TRBV25-1
j_gene: TRBJ1-1
CDR3aa: CASRGKGSNTEAFF
CDR3nt: TGTGCCAGCAGAGGTAAGGGTTCGAACACTGAAGCTTTCTTT

d_gene: TRBD1
abundance: many
v_gene: TRBV4-3
j_gene: TRBJ2-2
CDR3aa: CASSLDRGDTGELFF
CDR3nt: TGCGCCAGCAGCCTCGACAGGGGAGACACCGGGGAGCTGTTTTTT

d_gene: -
abundance: few
v_gene: TRBV20-1
j_gene: TRBJ2-5
CDR3aa: CSARRQIQETQYF
CDR3nt: TGCAGTGCTCGAAGACAAATTCAAGAGACCCAGTACTTC

d_gene: -
abundance: -
v_gene: TRBV7-2
j_gene: TRBJ1-5
CDR3aa: CASSLVLGNQPQHF
CDR3nt: TGTGCCAGCAGCTTAGTTCTCGGAAATCAGCCCCAGCATTTT

d_gene: -
abundance: -
v_gene: TRBV25-1
j_gene: TRBJ2-7
CDR3aa: CASSEPTGVGEYF
CDR3nt: TGTGCCAGCAGTGAACCCACCGGGGTTGGTGAGTACTTC

d_gene: -
abundance: few
v_gene: TRBV9
j_gene: TRBJ2-1
CDR3aa: CASSVEWGTDEQFF
CDR3nt: TGTGCCAGCAGCGTAGAGTGGGGTACCGATGAGCAGTTCTTC

d_gene: -
abundance: -
v_gene: TRBV18
j_gene: TRBJ2-2
CDR3aa: CASSLLQVSNTGELFF
CDR3nt: TGTGCCAGCTCACTACTCCAGGTCTCGAACACCGGGGAGCTGTTTTTT

d_gene: -
abundance: -
v_gene: TRBV2
j_gene: TRBJ2-3
CDR3aa: CASSEGTESEYTQYF
CDR3nt: TGTGCCAGCAGCGAGGGGACGGAGAGCGAGTACACGCAGTATTTT

d_gene: -
abundance: many
v_gene: TRBV5-1
j_gene: TRBJ2-3
CDR3aa: CASSSTYTRPRADTQYF
CDR3nt: TGCGCCAGCAGCTCGACGTATACCCGACCCCGGGCAGATACGCAGTATTTT

d_gene: TRBD2
abundance: -
v_gene: TRBV4-1
j_gene: TRBJ2-3
CDR3aa: CASSQDLGFVGTTSGVDTQYF
CDR3nt: TGCGCCAGCAGCCAAGATCTGGGGTTTGTAGGTACGACTAGCGGGGTGGATACGCAGTATTTT

d_gene: TRBD2
abundance: -
v_gene: TRBV7-8
j_gene: TRBJ2-5
CDR3aa: CASTFSSGVVETQYF
CDR3nt: TGTGCCAGCACCTTTTCTAGCGGGGTGGTCGAGACCCAGTACTTC

d_gene: -
abundance: few
v_gene: TRBV11-2
j_gene: TRBJ2-1
CDR3aa: CASSLIDEQFF
CDR3nt: TGTGCCAGCAGCTTAATAGATGAGCAGTTCTTC

d_gene: TRBD1
abundance: -
v_gene: TRBV6-6
j_gene: TRBJ2-3
CDR3aa: CASRTTGGDTQYF
CDR3nt: TGTGCCAGCAGGACTACAGGGGGGGATACGCAGTATTTT

d_gene: -
abundance: few
v_gene: TRBV29-1
j_gene: TRBJ1-1
CDR3aa: CSVETGGTEAFF
CDR3nt: TGCAGCGTTGAGACAGGAGGCACTGAAGCTTTCTTT

d_gene: -
abundance: -
v_gene: TRBV5-5
j_gene: TRBJ2-7
CDR3aa: CASSRTDPYEQYF
CDR3nt: TGTGCCAGCAGCAGGACAGACCCCTACGAGCAGTACTTC

d_gene: -
abundance: many
v_gene: TRBV5-1
j_gene: TRBJ1-5
CDR3aa: CASSFSSNQPQHF
CDR3nt: TGTGCCAGCAGCTTCAGTTCTAATCAGCCCCAGCATTTT

d_gene: -
abundance: few
v_gene: TRBV12-3/TRBV12-4
j_gene: TRBJ2-7
CDR3aa: CASSYDRSHEQYF
CDR3nt: TGTGCCAGCAGTTACGACAGGTCTCACGAGCAGTACTTC

d_gene: -
abundance: -
v_gene: TRBV12-3/TRBV12-4
j_gene: TRBJ1-5
CDR3aa: CASAEGWYQPQHF
CDR3nt: TGTGCCAGCGCCGAGGGATGGTATCAGCCCCAGCATTTT

d_gene: -
abundance: many
v_gene: TRBV6-1
j_gene: TRBJ2-5
CDR3aa: CASSEGAGHETQYF
CDR3nt: TGTGCCAGCAGTGAAGGGGCGGGCCACGAGACCCAGTACTTC

d_gene: TRBD2
abundance: -
v_gene: TRBV10-3
j_gene: TRBJ2-2
CDR3aa: CAISTSGGTGELFF
CDR3nt: TGTGCCATCAGTACTAGCGGGGGAACCGGGGAGCTGTTTTTT

d_gene: TRBD2
abundance: -
v_gene: TRBV7-3
j_gene: TRBJ2-3
CDR3aa: CASSPLGLADTDTQYF
CDR3nt: TGTGCCAGCAGCCCGCTGGGACTAGCCGACACAGATACGCAGTATTTT

d_gene: -
abundance: -
v_gene: TRBV6-5
j_gene: TRBJ1-1
CDR3aa: CASSQEGVRGAFF
CDR3nt: TGTGCCAGCAGCCAGGAGGGGGTGCGGGGAGCTTTCTTT

d_gene: TRBD1
abundance: few
v_gene: TRBV20-1
j_gene: TRBJ1-6
CDR3aa: CSARESGQGEYYTYNSPLHF
CDR3nt: TGCAGTGCTAGAGAATCGGGACAGGGAGAATATTATACCTATAATTCACCCCTCCACTTT

d_gene: TRBD1
abundance: few
v_gene: TRBV9
j_gene: TRBJ2-2
CDR3aa: CASSARQGGIGELFF
CDR3nt: TGTGCCAGCAGCGCAAGACAGGGGGGCATCGGGGAGCTGTTTTTT

d_gene: TRBD1
abundance: -
v_gene: TRBV28
j_gene: TRBJ2-5
CDR3aa: CASSGTGEWKTQYF
CDR3nt: TGTGCCAGCAGTGGGACAGGGGAATGGAAGACCCAGTACTTC

d_gene: -
abundance: -
v_gene: TRBV4-2
j_gene: TRBJ1-2
CDR3aa: CASSQGQAYRYGYTF
CDR3nt: TGTGCCAGCAGCCAAGGGCAGGCCTACCGCTATGGCTACACCTTC

d_gene: TRBD2
abundance: many
v_gene: TRBV2
j_gene: TRBJ2-3
CDR3aa: CASSLGLAGTDTQYF
CDR3nt: TGTGCCAGCAGTTTGGGGCTAGCGGGGACAGATACGCAGTATTTT